This paragraph covers one TCR beta chain sequence. Its antigen is not known. The J segment lost 5 bases and the V segment lost 2 bases, leaving 3 bases of the junction unmatched. Germline CDR1 is SGDLS and CDR2 is YYNGEE. CDR3 length: 13 amino acids. The sample originates from a study of T cell responses to AZD1222 COVID-19 vaccine. General observations from the study: Donor demographics were predominantly white British with a female majority; clonal diversity may be underestimated.

The protocol was immunoSEQ multiplex PCR, while the TCRdb copy is restricted to in-frame clones and leaves out a portion. This table holds about 160,000 clones, roughly nine tenths found once. This sequence was found in an adult in good health. The sequenced sample was peripheral blood, obtained on day 0 of AZD1222 vaccination. This sequence joins TRBV9 and TRBJ2-5, with 7 bases fitting TRBD2. The CDR3, as DNA: TGTGCCAGCAGCGTTTGGGAGGGCGAGACCCAGTACTTC. It yields the protein CASSVWEGETQYF.